This TCR beta chain was profiled in a study of T cell responses to AZD1222 COVID-19 vaccine. The data were produced by immunoSEQ multiplex PCR, yet TCRdb's version contains in-frame clones alone and is incomplete. The data contain about 150,000 clones, 88% of them singletons. The CDR3 contains 11 residues. The germline V and J ends were trimmed by 5 bases and 11 bases, with 12 bases remaining between them. Germline CDR1 reads SNHLY; CDR2 reads FYNNEI. The sample was peripheral blood, taken on day 0 of AZD1222 vaccination. V gene TRBV2 combines with J gene TRBJ1-1; D gene unclear. This TCR was sampled from an adult in good health. The CDR3 DNA sequence: TGTGCCAGCAGTCAACAGAGCGGGGCTTTCTTT. It translates to CASSQQSGAFF.